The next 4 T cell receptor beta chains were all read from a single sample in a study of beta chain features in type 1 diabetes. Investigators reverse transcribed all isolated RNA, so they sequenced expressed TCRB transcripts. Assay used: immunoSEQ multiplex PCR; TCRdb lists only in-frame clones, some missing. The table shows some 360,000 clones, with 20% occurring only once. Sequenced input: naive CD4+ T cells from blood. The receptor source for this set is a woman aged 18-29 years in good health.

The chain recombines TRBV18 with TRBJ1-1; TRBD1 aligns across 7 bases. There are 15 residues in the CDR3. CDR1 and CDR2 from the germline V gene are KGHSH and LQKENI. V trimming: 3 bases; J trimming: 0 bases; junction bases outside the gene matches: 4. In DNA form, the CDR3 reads TGTGCCAGCTCACCTACCGACAGGGTGAACACTGAAGCTTTCTTT. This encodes CASSPTDRVNTEAFF.

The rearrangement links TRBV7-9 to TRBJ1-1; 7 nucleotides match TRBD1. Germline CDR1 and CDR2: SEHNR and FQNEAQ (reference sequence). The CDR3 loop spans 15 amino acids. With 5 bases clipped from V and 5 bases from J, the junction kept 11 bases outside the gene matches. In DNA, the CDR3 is TGTGCCAGCAGCCGAGCTACAGGGGTTAATACTGAAGCTTTCTTT. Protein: CASSRATGVNTEAFF.

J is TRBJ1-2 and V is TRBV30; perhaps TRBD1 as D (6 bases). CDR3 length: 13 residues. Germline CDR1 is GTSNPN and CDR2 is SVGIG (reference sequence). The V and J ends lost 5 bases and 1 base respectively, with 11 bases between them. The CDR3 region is CAWRGQINYGYTF. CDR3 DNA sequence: TGTGCCTGGCGAGGACAGATTAACTATGGCTACACCTTC.

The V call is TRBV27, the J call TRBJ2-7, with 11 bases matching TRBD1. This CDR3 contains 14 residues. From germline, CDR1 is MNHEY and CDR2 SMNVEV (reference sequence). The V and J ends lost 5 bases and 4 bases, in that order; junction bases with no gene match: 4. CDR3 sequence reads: CASSQGTGGYEQYF. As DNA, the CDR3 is TGTGCCAGCAGTCAAGGGACAGGGGGGTACGAGCAGTACTTC.